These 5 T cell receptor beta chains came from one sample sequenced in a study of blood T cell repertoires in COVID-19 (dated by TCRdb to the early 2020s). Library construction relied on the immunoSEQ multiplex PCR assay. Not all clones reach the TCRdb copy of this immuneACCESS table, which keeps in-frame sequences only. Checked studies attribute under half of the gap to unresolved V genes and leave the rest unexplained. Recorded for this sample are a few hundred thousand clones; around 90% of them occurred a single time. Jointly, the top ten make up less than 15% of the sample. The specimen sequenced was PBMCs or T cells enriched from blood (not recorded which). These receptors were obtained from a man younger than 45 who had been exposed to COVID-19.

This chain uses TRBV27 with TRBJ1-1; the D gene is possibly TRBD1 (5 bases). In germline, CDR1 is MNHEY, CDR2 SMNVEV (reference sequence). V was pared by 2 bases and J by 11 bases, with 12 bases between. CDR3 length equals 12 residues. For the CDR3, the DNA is TGTGCCAGCAGTTTAGGGGGGGGGAATGCTTTCTTT. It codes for CASSLGGGNAFF.

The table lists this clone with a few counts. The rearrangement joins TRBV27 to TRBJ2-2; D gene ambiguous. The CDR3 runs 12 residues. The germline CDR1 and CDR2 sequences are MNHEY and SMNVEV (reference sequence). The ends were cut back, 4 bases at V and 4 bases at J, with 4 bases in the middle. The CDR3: CASSSFTGELFF. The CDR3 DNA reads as TGTGCCAGCAGTTCGTTCACCGGGGAGCTGTTTTTT.

DNA of the CDR3: TGTGCCAGCAGTTACTCCATTAGCGGGGGGAAACCCTACGAGCAGTACTTC. Translated, it gives CASSYSISGGKPYEQYF. The chain is built from TRBV6-2 or TRBV6-3 and TRBJ2-7; TRBD2 aligns across 10 bases. Germline V gene lookup returns CDR1 MNHEY and CDR2 SVGEGT. CDR3 length equals 17 residues. With V trimmed by 0 bases and J by 2 bases, 7 bases remained unmatched.

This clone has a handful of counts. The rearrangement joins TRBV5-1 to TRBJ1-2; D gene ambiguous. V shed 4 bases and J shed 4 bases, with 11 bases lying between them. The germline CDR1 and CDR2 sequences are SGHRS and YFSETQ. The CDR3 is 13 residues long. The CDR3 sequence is CASSDRDPYGYTF. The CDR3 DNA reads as TGCGCCAGCAGCGACCGGGATCCCTATGGCTACACCTTC.

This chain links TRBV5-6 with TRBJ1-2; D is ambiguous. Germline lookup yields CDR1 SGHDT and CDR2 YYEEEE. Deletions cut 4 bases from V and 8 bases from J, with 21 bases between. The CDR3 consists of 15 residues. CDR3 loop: CASSKGAATNWGYTF. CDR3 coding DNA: TGTGCCAGCAGCAAAGGAGCGGCTACAAACTGGGGCTACACCTTC.